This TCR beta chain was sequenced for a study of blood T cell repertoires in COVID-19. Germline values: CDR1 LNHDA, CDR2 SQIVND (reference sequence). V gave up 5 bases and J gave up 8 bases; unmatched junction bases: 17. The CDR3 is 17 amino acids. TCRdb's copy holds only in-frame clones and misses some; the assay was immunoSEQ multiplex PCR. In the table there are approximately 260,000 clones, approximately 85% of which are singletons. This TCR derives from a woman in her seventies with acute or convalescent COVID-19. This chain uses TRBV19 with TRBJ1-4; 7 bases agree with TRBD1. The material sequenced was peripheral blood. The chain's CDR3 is CASSSGTVRGINEKLFF. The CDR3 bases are TGTGCCAGTAGTTCCGGGACAGTCAGGGGAATCAACGAAAAACTGTTTTTT.